Below are 4 T cell receptor beta chains sequenced from a single sample in a study of spatial heterogeneity in lung cancer. TCRdb re-derived calls from the 5' RACE reads in MiXCR, one entry per CDR3 protein. The sample yields over 70,000 distinct CDR3 sequences, 8% to 9% seen once. Time point in this sample: blood at routine non-recurrence follow-up after resection. The sequenced sample was PBMCs, obtained at follow-up. The receptors originated from a female donor with early-stage non-small cell lung cancer.

The chain couples TRBV12-3 or TRBV12-4 to TRBJ1-2; 8 positions match TRBD1. The CDR3 covers 16 residues. The J segment lost 7 bases and the V segment lost 3 bases, leaving 13 bases of the junction unmatched. The CDR3 sequence is CASSFSLQGGSAGYTF. CDR3 in DNA: TGTGCCAGCAGTTTCTCCCTACAGGGGGGGAGTGCTGGCTACACCTTC.

This clonotype was detected only a few times. The genes are TRBV5-1 and TRBJ2-1, with D possibly matching TRBD1 (6 bases). Germline V gene data show CDR1 as SGHRS and CDR2 as YFSETQ. The CDR3 extends over 12 amino acids. V dropped 6 bases and J dropped 6 bases, with 10 bases sitting between them. The CDR3 loop is CASTLRGNEQFF. The CDR3 nucleotides read TGCGCCAGCACCCTCAGGGGCAATGAGCAGTTCTTC.

This chain links TRBV11-2 with TRBJ2-7; D gene unclear. The CDR3 is 14 residues long. Germline lookup yields CDR1 SGHAT and CDR2 FQNNGV. V lost 0 bases to trimming and J lost 2 bases, with 8 bases between them. DNA of the CDR3: TGTGCCAGCAGCTTAGAGGCACTCACCTACGAGCAGTACTTC. Its translation is CASSLEALTYEQYF.

The genes are TRBV5-1 and TRBJ2-1; D may be TRBD1 (5 bases). This CDR3 has 15 amino acids. The germline CDR1 and CDR2 sequences are SGHRS and YFSETQ. V dropped 4 bases and J dropped 5 bases, with 16 bases sitting between them. The CDR3 protein is CASSAAWTPDNEQFF. The CDR3, as DNA: TGCGCCAGCAGCGCCGCCTGGACACCTGACAATGAGCAGTTCTTC.